This is a list of T cell receptor beta chains from one sample in a study of blood T cell repertoires in COVID-19. The protocol was immunoSEQ multiplex PCR, while the TCRdb copy is restricted to in-frame clones and leaves out a portion. The sample yields approximately 250,000 clones, about 80% seen once. The sequenced material came from peripheral blood. These receptors originate from a human donor in a cohort sampled during active COVID-19. The CDR3 runs from the conserved cysteine through the conserved F or W. The D gene is left open where the match is weak. Clone size is shown for a subset of rows, as once, few, many or a class of expanded clone.

D gene	V gene	clone size	J gene	CDR3 DNA	CDR3 protein
TRBD2	TRBV4-3	few	TRBJ2-7	TGCGCCAGCAGCCAATTTTTTACCGGGACTAGCGGGGGATACGAGCAGTACTTC	CASSQFFTGTSGGYEQYF
NA	TRBV5-6	NA	TRBJ2-5	TGTGCCAGCAGCTTCGGAGCGTTCAAGAGAACCCAGTACTTC	CASSFGAFKRTQYF
TRBD2	TRBV27	NA	TRBJ2-3	TGTGCCAGCAGTTTTTCCAGCGGGGGGCCGAATACGCAGTATTTT	CASSFSSGGPNTQYF
TRBD2	TRBV2	NA	TRBJ2-5	TGTGCCAGCAGTACGGGACTAGCGGGAGCGGAGGAGACCCAGTACTTC	CASSTGLAGAEETQYF
TRBD1	TRBV19	NA	TRBJ2-5	TGTGCCAGTAGTACTGGGGGGACAGGGAGGGGGACCCAGTACTTC	CASSTGGTGRGTQYF
TRBD1	TRBV5-1	few	TRBJ1-1	TGCGCCAGCAGCTTGGGGACAGGGGGAAACACTGAAGCTTTCTTT	CASSLGTGGNTEAFF
TRBD1	TRBV5-1	NA	TRBJ2-6	TGCGCCAGCAGCTTGGGCAGGGGGCTTGGGGCCAACGTCCTGACTTTC	CASSLGRGLGANVLTF
TRBD2	TRBV5-4	NA	TRBJ2-2	TGTGCCAGCAGCTTGGGGGGACTAGCGGGAAAGGAGCTGTTTTTT	CASSLGGLAGKELFF
NA	TRBV5-1	few	TRBJ2-6	TGCGCCAGCAGCTGGGCAGCCAACTCTGGGGCCAACGTCCTGACTTTC	CASSWAANSGANVLTF
NA	TRBV5-4	NA	TRBJ1-4	TGTGCCAGCAGCTTCGGGGATAATGAAAAACTGTTTTTT	CASSFGDNEKLFF
NA	TRBV19	NA	TRBJ1-2	TGTGCCAGTAGTATTTCTCCCCTCTCCGGCTACACCTTC	CASSISPLSGYTF
TRBD1	TRBV28	NA	TRBJ1-3	TGTGCCAGCAGTTTACTCACAGGGGCCTCTGGAAACACCATATATTTT	CASSLLTGASGNTIYF